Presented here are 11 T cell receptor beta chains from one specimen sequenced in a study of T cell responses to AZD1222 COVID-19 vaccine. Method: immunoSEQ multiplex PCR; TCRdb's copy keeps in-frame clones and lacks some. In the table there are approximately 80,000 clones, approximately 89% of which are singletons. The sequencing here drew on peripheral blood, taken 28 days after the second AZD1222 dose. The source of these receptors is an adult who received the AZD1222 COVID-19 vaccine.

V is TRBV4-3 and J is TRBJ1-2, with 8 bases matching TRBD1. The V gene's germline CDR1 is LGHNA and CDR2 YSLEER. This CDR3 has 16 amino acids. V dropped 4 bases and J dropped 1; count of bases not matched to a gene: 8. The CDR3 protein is CASSLSGGNVNYGYTF. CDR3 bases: TGCGCCAGCAGCCTGTCAGGGGGCAACGTTAACTATGGCTACACCTTC.

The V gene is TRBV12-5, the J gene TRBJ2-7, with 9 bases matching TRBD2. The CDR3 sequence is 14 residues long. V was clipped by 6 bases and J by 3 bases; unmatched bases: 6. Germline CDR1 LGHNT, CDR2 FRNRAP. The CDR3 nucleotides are TGTGCTAGTGGCACCATAGCGGGAGTCTACGAGCAGTACTTC. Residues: CASGTIAGVYEQYF.

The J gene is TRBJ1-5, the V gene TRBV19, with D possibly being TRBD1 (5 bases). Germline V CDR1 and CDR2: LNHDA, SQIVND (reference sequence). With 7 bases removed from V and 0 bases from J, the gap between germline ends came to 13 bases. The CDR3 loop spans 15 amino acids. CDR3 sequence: CASTREFYSNQPQHF. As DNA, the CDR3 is TGTGCCAGTACCAGGGAATTCTATAGCAATCAGCCCCAGCATTTT.

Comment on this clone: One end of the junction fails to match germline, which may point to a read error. CDR3 DNA sequence: TGTGCCAGCAGTGAAGCCGGGGGGCCGAACATGGCTTTT. It specifies CASSEAGGPNMAF. The chain recombines TRBV2 with TRBJ1-5, with D perhaps TRBD1 (6 bases). Germline CDR1 and CDR2: SNHLY and FYNNEI. This CDR3 has 13 residues.

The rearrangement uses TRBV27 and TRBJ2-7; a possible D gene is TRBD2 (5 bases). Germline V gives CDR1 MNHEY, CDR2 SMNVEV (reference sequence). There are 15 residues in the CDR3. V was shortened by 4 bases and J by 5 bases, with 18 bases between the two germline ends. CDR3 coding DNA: TGTGCCAGCAGTTCCAACTCACTAGGGTCTGACGAGCAGTACTTC. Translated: CASSSNSLGSDEQYF.

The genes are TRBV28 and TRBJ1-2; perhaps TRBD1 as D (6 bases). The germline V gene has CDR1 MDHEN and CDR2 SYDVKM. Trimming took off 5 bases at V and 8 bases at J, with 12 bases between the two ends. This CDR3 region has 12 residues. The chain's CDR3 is CASSTGTSGYTF. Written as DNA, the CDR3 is TGTGCCAGCAGTACCGGGACATCCGGCTACACCTTC.

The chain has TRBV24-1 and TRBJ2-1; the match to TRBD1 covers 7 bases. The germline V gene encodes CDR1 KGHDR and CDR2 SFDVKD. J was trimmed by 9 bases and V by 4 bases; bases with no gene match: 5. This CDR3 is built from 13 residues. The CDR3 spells CATSDTGVGEQFF. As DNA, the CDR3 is TGTGCCACCAGTGACACAGGGGTTGGTGAGCAGTTCTTC.

The CDR3 DNA reads TGTGCTCCCGAATTCCAGGGGATTGGGCTGTTTTTT. It encodes CAPEFQGIGLFF. The chain employs TRBV24-1 and TRBJ1-4, with a tentative D call TRBD1 (6 bases). Per the germline V gene, CDR1 is KGHDR and CDR2 is SFDVKD. The CDR3 has 12 amino acids.

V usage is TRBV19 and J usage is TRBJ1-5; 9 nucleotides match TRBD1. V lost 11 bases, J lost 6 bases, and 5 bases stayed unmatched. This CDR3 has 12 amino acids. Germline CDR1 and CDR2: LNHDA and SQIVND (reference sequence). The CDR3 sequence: CAGGQGSQPQHF. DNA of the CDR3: TGTGCCGGGGGACAGGGAAGTCAGCCCCAGCATTTT.

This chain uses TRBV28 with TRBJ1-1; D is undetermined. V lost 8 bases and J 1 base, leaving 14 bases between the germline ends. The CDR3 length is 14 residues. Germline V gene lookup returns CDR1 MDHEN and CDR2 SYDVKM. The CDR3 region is CASQESQANTEAFF. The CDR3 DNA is TGTGCCAGCCAAGAATCACAAGCGAACACTGAAGCTTTCTTT.

CDR3 amino acids: CATSRAGLAGVLETQYF. CDR3 coding DNA: TGTGCCACCAGCAGAGCCGGACTAGCGGGAGTTCTGGAGACCCAGTACTTC. This chain connects TRBV15 to TRBJ2-5; 13 nucleotides match TRBD2. This CDR3 comprises 17 residues. Per germline, CDR1 LNHNV and CDR2 YYDKDF (reference sequence). J was trimmed by 5 bases and V by 1 base; bases with no gene match: 7.